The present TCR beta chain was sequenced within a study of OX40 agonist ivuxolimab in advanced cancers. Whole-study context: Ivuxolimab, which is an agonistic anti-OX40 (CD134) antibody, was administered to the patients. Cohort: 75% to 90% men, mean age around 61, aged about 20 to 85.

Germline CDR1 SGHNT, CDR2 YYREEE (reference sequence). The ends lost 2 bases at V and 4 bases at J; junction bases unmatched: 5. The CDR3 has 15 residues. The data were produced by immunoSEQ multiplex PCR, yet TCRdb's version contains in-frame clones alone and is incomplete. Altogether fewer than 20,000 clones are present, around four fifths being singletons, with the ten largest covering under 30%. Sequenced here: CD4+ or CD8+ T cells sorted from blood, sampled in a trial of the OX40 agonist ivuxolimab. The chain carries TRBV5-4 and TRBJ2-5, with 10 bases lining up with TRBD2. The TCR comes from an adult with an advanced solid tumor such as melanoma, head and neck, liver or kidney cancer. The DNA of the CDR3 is TGTGCCAGCAGCTTATTAGCGGGAGGTGGAGAGACCCAGTACTTC. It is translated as CASSLLAGGGETQYF.